Each of the 28 T cell receptor beta chains below was sequenced from the same sample in a study of blood T cell repertoires in COVID-19. The assay was immunoSEQ multiplex PCR, and TCRdb's table has in-frame clones only and misses some. Of approximately 240,000 clones listed, roughly 84% are singletons. The sample was peripheral blood. These receptors were collected from a woman aged 40 to 50 who had recovered from COVID-19.

V is TRBV6-5 and J is TRBJ2-2, with D perhaps matching TRBD2 (6 bases). The germline V and J ends were trimmed by 0 bases and 5 bases, with 13 bases remaining between them. The CDR3 loop spans 16 amino acids. The germline V gene has CDR1 MNHEY and CDR2 SVGAGI. The CDR3 bases are TGTGCCAGCAGTTACTCTTCGGGAGAGGAAACCGGGGAGCTGTTTTTT. The encoded protein is CASSYSSGEETGELFF.

This chain uses TRBV6-2 or TRBV6-3 with TRBJ1-3; D not certain. CDR3 size: 16 residues. Germline V CDR1 and CDR2: MNHEY, SVGEGT. Trimming took 0 bases from V and 0 from J, leaving 9 bases between them. CDR3 coding DNA: TGTGCCAGCAGTTACTCGTTGGGCTACTCTGGAAACACCATATATTTT. It translates to CASSYSLGYSGNTIYF.

The gene calls are TRBV11-1 and TRBJ1-2; TRBD1 matches 8 bases. CDR1 is SGHAT and CDR2 is FQDESV in the germline V gene (reference sequence). Trimming at V came to 5 bases and at J to 5 bases, leaving 10 bases not matched to a gene. This CDR3 contains 15 residues. The CDR3 loop reads CASSLTGAPMYGYTF. In DNA, the CDR3 is TGTGCCAGCAGCCTGACAGGGGCCCCCATGTATGGCTACACCTTC. Together with reference TRBV11-1 and TRBJ1-2, the CDR3 gives the full variable domain: EAEVAQSPRYKITEKSQAVAFWCDPISGHATLYWYRQILGQGPELLVQFQDESVVDDSQLPKDRFSAERLKGVDSTLKIQPAELGDSAMYLCASSLTGAPMYGYTFGSGTRLTVV.

The V and J genes are TRBV4-1 and TRBJ1-5, with D possibly matching TRBD1 (5 bases). Germline loops: CDR1 MGHRA, CDR2 YSYEKL. V lost 4 bases to trimming and J lost 9 bases, with 13 bases between them. CDR3 length: 13 residues. CDR3 sequence (DNA): TGCGCCAGCAGCCCACAGGATTCCTGGCCCCAGCATTTT. Its protein product is CASSPQDSWPQHF.

This CDR3 is CASSLTPTITGELFF. In nucleotides, the CDR3 is TGTGCCAGCAGCTTAACCCCCACTATAACCGGGGAGCTGTTTTTT. The chain is built from TRBV11-2 and TRBJ2-2; D is ambiguous. The CDR3 covers 15 residues. Germline loops: CDR1 SGHAT, CDR2 FQNNGV. Trimming cost V 2 bases and J 5 bases, with 12 bases left between them.

The chain carries TRBV28 and TRBJ1-2; TRBD1 might be the D (6 bases). Per germline, CDR1 MDHEN and CDR2 SYDVKM. The V end lost 7 bases, the J end lost 1 base, and 22 bases lay between the germline ends. This CDR3 is built from 17 residues. In DNA form, the CDR3 reads TGTGCCAGCAACCCGGACAGACTGGGGGTGATTAACTATGGCTACACCTTC. Protein product: CASNPDRLGVINYGYTF.

This chain uses TRBV11-2 with TRBJ1-2; D not resolved. V lost 4 bases, J lost 2 bases, and 11 bases lay in between. This CDR3 has 14 amino acids. Germline V lookup: CDR1 SGHAT, CDR2 FQNNGV. The CDR3 region is CASSSPPRNYGYTF. DNA of the CDR3: TGTGCCAGCAGCTCACCCCCGAGAAACTATGGCTACACCTTC.

This chain connects TRBV18 to TRBJ2-7; 7 bases fit TRBD2. Germline-derived CDR1 and CDR2 are KGHSH and LQKENI. The CDR3 consists of 15 residues. V lost 0 bases and J lost 2; bases outside the gene matches: 4. The CDR3 DNA follows: TGTGCCAGCTCACCACCGGCTAGCGGACCCTACGAGCAGTACTTC. Its translation is CASSPPASGPYEQYF.

V and J are TRBV18 and TRBJ1-2; no clear D gene. This CDR3 comprises 14 residues. V lost 2 bases to trimming and J lost 3 bases, with 10 bases between them. The germline V gene encodes CDR1 KGHSH and CDR2 LQKENI. The CDR3 reads CASSPREGDYGYTF. The CDR3 DNA is TGTGCCAGCTCACCAAGGGAGGGCGACTATGGCTACACCTTC.

The chain links TRBV7-3 to TRBJ2-1; possibly TRBD1 for D (6 bases). The CDR3 is 15 amino acids. The germline V gene encodes CDR1 SGHTA and CDR2 FQGTGA. V shed 1 base and J shed 5 bases, with 12 bases lying between them. This CDR3 is CASSLRDTKNNEQFF. CDR3 sequence (DNA): TGTGCCAGCAGCTTAAGGGACACTAAAAACAATGAGCAGTTCTTC. The full variable domain, rest sourced from reference TRBV7-3 and TRBJ2-1, is GAGVSQTPSNKVTEKGKYVELRCDPISGHTALYWYRQSLGQGPEFLIYFQGTGAADDSGLPNDRFFAVRPEGSVSTLKIQRTERGDSAVYLCASSLRDTKNNEQFFGPGTRLTVL.

This chain links TRBV14 with TRBJ1-2; a weak D match, TRBD1 (6 bases). V lost 1 base, J lost 1 base, and 10 bases lay in between. The germline gives CDR1 SGHDN, CDR2 FVKESK. The CDR3 sequence is 15 residues long. Written as DNA, the CDR3 is TGTGCCAGCAGCCAAGCCAGGGGTGGTAACTATGGCTACACCTTC. As protein: CASSQARGGNYGYTF.

The CDR3 sequence is CASSTDRNGNQPQHF. CDR3 bases: TGTGCCAGTAGTACTGACAGGAATGGCAATCAGCCCCAGCATTTT. This chain uses TRBV19 with TRBJ1-5; D possibly corresponds to TRBD1 (6 bases). CDR3 size: 15 residues. Trimming took off 4 bases at V and 2 bases at J, with 12 bases between the two ends. Germline V gene data show CDR1 as LNHDA and CDR2 as SQIVND (reference sequence).

This clone has more than one count but fewer than ten. The chain combines TRBV6-5 with TRBJ1-6; the D is unclear. Germline values: CDR1 MNHEY, CDR2 SVGAGI. This CDR3 has 13 residues. Between the trimmed V and J ends, which lost 7 bases and 14 bases, there was a span of 18 bases. This CDR3 reads CASKRTGAPALHF. CDR3 nucleotide sequence: TGTGCCAGCAAGAGGACTGGCGCGCCGGCCCTCCACTTT.

The V call is TRBV3-1 (or the pseudogene TRBV3-2), the J call TRBJ2-7, with TRBD1 matching 9 bases. From germline, CDR1 is LGHDT and CDR2 YNNKEL (reference sequence). V lost 2 bases to trimming and J lost 5 bases; unmatched junction nucleotides: 10. This CDR3 is 16 amino acids long. Here the CDR3 reads CASSQRGGTGRDEQYF. The CDR3 DNA sequence: TGTGCCAGCAGCCAAAGGGGCGGGACAGGGAGGGACGAGCAGTACTTC.

This chain links TRBV9 with TRBJ2-1, with 7 bases identical to TRBD2. The CDR3 is 15 residues long. The V gene's germline CDR1 is SGDLS and CDR2 YYNGEE. Trimming cost V 3 bases and J 1 base; bases outside gene matches: 4. CDR3 coding DNA: TGTGCCAGCAGCGCCGGGGGGAAGTCCTACAATGAGCAGTTCTTC. Protein product: CASSAGGKSYNEQFF.

This rearrangement joins TRBV5-4 to TRBJ2-1; 9 positions match TRBD2. Germline CDR1 SGHNT, CDR2 YYREEE (reference sequence). V lost 4 bases and J lost 1; bases outside the gene matches: 3. CDR3 length: 15 amino acids. For the CDR3, the DNA is TGTGCCAGCAGCCTGACTAGCGGATCCTACAATGAGCAGTTCTTC. Translation gives CASSLTSGSYNEQFF.

This sequence joins TRBV6-6 and TRBJ2-5; possible D gene TRBD2, 7 bases. V was cut by 2 bases and J by 5 bases, with 15 bases left in between. This CDR3 region has 15 residues. The germline V gene has CDR1 MNHNY and CDR2 SVGAGI (reference sequence). CDR3 protein: CASSYAEGGGETQYF. As DNA, the CDR3 is TGTGCCAGCAGTTACGCAGAGGGGGGAGGGGAGACCCAGTACTTC.

V gene TRBV11-3 combines with J gene TRBJ2-7; no reliable D call. Germline loops: CDR1 SGHNT, CDR2 YENEEA. This CDR3 comprises 12 residues. The V end lost 2 bases, the J end lost 2 bases, and 4 bases lay between the germline ends. CDR3 nucleotide sequence: TGTGCCAGCAGCTTAACACCCTACGAGCAGTACTTC. It yields the protein CASSLTPYEQYF. Combining the CDR3 with reference TRBV11-3 and TRBJ2-7 gives the whole variable domain EAGVVQSPRYKIIEKKQPVAFWCNPISGHNTLYWYLQNLGQGPELLIRYENEEAVDDSQLPKDRFSAERLKGVDSTLKIQPAELGDSAVYLCASSLTPYEQYFGPGTRLTVT.

The V and J genes are TRBV7-2 and TRBJ2-1; possibly TRBD2 for D (7 bases). Looked up from germline, CDR1 is SGHTA and CDR2 is FQGNSA. The CDR3 has 16 amino acids. V gave up 6 bases and J gave up 4 bases, with 19 bases separating them. Here the CDR3 reads CASRAGGRGPYNEQFF. The CDR3, as DNA: TGTGCCAGCAGAGCCGGGGGGCGGGGACCGTACAATGAGCAGTTCTTC.

V usage is TRBV19 and J usage is TRBJ1-6, with 7 bases matching TRBD1. The CDR3 has 15 residues. Germline CDR1 is LNHDA and CDR2 is SQIVND (reference sequence). J lost 7 bases, V lost 5 bases, and 8 bases had no gene match. CDR3 sequence: CASSEQGSWNSPLHF. DNA for the CDR3: TGTGCCAGTAGTGAACAGGGGTCATGGAATTCACCCCTCCACTTT.

This clone came up a few times. In the same sample, other DNA sequences code for this CDR3. The rearrangement joins TRBV28 to TRBJ2-5; D ambiguous. Trimming removed 5 bases from V and 1 base from J, with 2 bases in between. In germline, CDR1 is MDHEN, CDR2 SYDVKM. The CDR3 loop spans 11 amino acids. CDR3 DNA: TGTGCCAGCAGTCTCCAAGAGACCCAGTACTTC. It codes for CASSLQETQYF.

The chain carries TRBV7-2 and TRBJ2-7; a weak D match, TRBD2 (6 bases). Germline V gives CDR1 SGHTA, CDR2 FQGNSA. This CDR3 is 18 amino acids long. The ends were cut back, 5 bases at V and 2 bases at J, with 25 bases in the middle. DNA for the CDR3: TGTGCCAGCAGCCCACAGACAAAATGGGACTCACCCGCCTACGAGCAGTACTTC. This codes for CASSPQTKWDSPAYEQYF.

The CDR3 nucleotides are TGTGCCAGCAGTCGTAATGAAAAACTGTTTTTT. Translated: CASSRNEKLFF. The V and J genes are TRBV7-9 and TRBJ1-4; D is unclear. The CDR3 is made up of 11 amino acids. Germline V gives CDR1 SEHNR, CDR2 FQNEAQ (reference sequence). The V gene lost 6 bases and the J gene lost 4 bases, with 3 bases spanning the gap.

The J gene is TRBJ2-4, the V gene TRBV11-3, with 10 bases fitting TRBD2. Per the germline V gene, CDR1 is SGHNT and CDR2 is YENEEA. Trimming cost V 5 bases and J 4 bases; bases outside gene matches: 11. The CDR3 sequence is 17 residues long. In DNA, the CDR3 is TGTGCCAGCAGCACCCGGACTAGCGGCTCTATAAAAAACATTCAGTACTTC. Protein product: CASSTRTSGSIKNIQYF.

The chain combines TRBV7-2 with TRBJ2-1; tentatively, D is TRBD1 (6 bases). Deletions cut 4 bases from V and 9 bases from J, with 10 bases between. The CDR3 spans 12 residues. Germline CDR1 is SGHTA and CDR2 is FQGNSA. The CDR3 nucleotides read TGTGCCAGCAGCTCACAGGGTAGTGAGCAGTTCTTC. Its translation: CASSSQGSEQFF.

This chain connects TRBV30 to TRBJ1-4; weak D call: TRBD1 (5 bases). The germline V gene encodes CDR1 GTSNPN and CDR2 SVGIG (reference sequence). V lost 5 bases and J 2 bases, leaving 15 bases between the germline ends. The CDR3 is 15 amino acids. CDR3 protein: CAWSYLGTTNEKLFF. The CDR3 coding sequence is TGTGCCTGGTCCTACCTAGGGACTACTAATGAAAAACTGTTTTTT.

The chain couples TRBV6-5 to TRBJ2-7, with 8 bases that match TRBD1. Germline CDR1 is MNHEY and CDR2 is SVGAGI. The CDR3 sequence is 13 residues long. The trim removed 6 bases at V and 0 bases at J, leaving 1 base unmatched. CDR3 loop: CASRGTGSYEQYF. CDR3 coding DNA: TGTGCCAGCAGGGGGACAGGCTCCTACGAGCAGTACTTC.

The chain employs TRBV24-1 and TRBJ1-1; D gene ambiguous. The length of the CDR3 is 16 residues. Trimming pared 4 bases from V and 0 bases from J, leaving 14 bases between. Germline values: CDR1 KGHDR, CDR2 SFDVKD. The CDR3 is CATSDPDTAMNTEAFF. The CDR3 DNA reads TGTGCCACCAGTGACCCAGACACTGCGATGAACACTGAAGCTTTCTTT.